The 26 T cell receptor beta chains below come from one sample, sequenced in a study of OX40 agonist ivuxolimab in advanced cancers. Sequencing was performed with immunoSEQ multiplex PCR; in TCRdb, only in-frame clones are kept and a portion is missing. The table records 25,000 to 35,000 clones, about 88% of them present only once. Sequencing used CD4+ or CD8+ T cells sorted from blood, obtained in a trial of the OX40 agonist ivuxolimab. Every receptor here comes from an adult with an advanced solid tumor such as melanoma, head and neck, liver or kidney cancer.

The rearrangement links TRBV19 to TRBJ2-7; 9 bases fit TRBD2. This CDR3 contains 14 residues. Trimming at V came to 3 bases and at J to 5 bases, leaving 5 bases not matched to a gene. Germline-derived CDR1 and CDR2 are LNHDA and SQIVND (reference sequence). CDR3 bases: TGTGCCAGTAGTATCGCTAGCGGGGAGGACGAGCAGTACTTC. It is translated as CASSIASGEDEQYF.

CDR3 residues: CASNARGYLAKNIQYF. CDR3 DNA sequence: TGTGCCAGCAACGCCAGGGGGTACCTAGCCAAAAACATTCAGTACTTC. The chain is built from TRBV28 and TRBJ2-4; TRBD1 agrees at 7 bases. J gave up 0 bases and V 7 bases, and 9 bases lay outside the gene matches. CDR3 length: 16 amino acids. The germline CDR1 and CDR2 sequences are MDHEN and SYDVKM.

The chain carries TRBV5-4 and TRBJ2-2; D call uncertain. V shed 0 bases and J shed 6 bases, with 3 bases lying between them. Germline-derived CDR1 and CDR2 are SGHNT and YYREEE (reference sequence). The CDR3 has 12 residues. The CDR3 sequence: CASSLGPGELFF. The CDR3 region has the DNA TGTGCCAGCAGCTTGGGACCCGGGGAGCTGTTTTTT.

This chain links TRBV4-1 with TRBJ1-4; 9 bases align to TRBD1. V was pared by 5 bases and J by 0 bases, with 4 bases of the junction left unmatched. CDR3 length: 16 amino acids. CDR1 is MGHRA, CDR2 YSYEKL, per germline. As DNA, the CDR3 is TGCGCCAGCAGCTTCCGGACAGGGGCAACTAATGAAAAACTGTTTTTT. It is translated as CASSFRTGATNEKLFF.

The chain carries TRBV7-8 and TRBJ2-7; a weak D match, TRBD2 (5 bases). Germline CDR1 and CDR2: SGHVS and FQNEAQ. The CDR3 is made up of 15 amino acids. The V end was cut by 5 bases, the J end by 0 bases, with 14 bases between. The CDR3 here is CASSKADRSSYEQYF. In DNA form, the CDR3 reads TGTGCCAGCAGCAAAGCGGACCGGAGCTCCTACGAGCAGTACTTC.

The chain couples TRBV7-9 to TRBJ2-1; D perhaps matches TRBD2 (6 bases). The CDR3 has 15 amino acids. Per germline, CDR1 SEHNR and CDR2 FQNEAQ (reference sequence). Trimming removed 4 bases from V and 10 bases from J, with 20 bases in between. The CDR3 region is CASSSTASSAREQFF. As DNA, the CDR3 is TGTGCCAGCAGCTCAACCGCGTCTAGCGCTAGGGAGCAGTTCTTC. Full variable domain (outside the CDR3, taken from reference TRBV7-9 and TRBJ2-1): DTGVSQNPRHKITKRGQNVTFRCDPISEHNRLYWYRQTLGQGPEFLTYFQNEAQLEKSRLLSDRFSAERPKGSFSTLEIQRTEQGDSAMYLCASSSTASSAREQFFGPGTRLTVL.

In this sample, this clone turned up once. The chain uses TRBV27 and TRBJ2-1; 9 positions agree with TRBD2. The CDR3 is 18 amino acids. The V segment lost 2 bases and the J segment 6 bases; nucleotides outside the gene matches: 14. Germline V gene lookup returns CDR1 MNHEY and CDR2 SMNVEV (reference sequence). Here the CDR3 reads CASSLRFGREGHSNEQFF. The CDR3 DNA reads TGTGCCAGCAGTTTACGTTTTGGGCGGGAGGGGCATAGCAATGAGCAGTTCTTC.

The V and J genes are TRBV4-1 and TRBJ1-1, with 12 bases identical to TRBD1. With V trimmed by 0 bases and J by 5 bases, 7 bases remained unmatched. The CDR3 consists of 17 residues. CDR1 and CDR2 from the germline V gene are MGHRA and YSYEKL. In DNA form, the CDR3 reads TGCGCCAGCAGCCAAGACCGGGACAGGGGGCCGGAGACTGAAGCTTTCTTT. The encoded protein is CASSQDRDRGPETEAFF.

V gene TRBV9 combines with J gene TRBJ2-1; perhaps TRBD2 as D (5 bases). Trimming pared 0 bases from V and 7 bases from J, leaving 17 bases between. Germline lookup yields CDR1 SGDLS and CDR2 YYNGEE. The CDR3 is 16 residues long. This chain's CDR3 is CASSVGGAAMRNEQFF. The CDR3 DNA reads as TGTGCCAGCAGCGTAGGAGGAGCGGCCATGAGGAATGAGCAGTTCTTC.

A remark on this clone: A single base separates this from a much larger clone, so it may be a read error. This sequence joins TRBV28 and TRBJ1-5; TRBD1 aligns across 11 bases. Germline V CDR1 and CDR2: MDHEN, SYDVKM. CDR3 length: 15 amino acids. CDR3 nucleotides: TGTGCCAGCAGTTCGCGGACAGGGGGCAATCAGCCCCGGCATTTT. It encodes CASSSRTGGNQPRHF.

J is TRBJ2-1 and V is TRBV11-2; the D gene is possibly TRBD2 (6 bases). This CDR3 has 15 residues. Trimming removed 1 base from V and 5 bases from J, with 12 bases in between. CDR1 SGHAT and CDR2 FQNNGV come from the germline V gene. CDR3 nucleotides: TGTGCCAGCAGCTTAGCGGGAGCAGGCAACAATGAGCAGTTCTTC. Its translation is CASSLAGAGNNEQFF.

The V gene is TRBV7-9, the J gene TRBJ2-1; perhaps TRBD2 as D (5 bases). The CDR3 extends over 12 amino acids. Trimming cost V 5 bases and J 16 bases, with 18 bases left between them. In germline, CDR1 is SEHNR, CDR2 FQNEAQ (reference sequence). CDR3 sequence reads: CASSPPTRTDFF. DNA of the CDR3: TGTGCCAGCAGCCCCCCAACTAGGACGGATTTCTTC.

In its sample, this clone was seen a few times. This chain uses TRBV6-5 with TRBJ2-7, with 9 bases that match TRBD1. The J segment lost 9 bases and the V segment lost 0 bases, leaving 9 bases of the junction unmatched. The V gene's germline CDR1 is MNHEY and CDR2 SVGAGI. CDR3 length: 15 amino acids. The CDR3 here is CASSYSTGGHQVQYF. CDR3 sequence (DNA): TGTGCCAGCAGTTACTCGACAGGGGGTCATCAGGTGCAGTACTTC.

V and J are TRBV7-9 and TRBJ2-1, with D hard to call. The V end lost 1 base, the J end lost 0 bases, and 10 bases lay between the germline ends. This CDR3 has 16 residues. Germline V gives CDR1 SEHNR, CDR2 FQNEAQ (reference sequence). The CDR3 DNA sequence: TGTGCCAGCAGCTTAGAGGGCTGGAGCTCCTACAATGAGCAGTTCTTC. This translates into CASSLEGWSSYNEQFF.

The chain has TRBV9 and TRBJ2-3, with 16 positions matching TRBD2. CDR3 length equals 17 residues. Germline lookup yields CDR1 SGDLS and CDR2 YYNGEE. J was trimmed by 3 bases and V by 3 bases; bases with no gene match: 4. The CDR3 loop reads CASSAGTSGGETDTQYF. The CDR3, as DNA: TGTGCCAGCAGCGCGGGGACTAGCGGGGGGGAAACAGATACGCAGTATTTT.

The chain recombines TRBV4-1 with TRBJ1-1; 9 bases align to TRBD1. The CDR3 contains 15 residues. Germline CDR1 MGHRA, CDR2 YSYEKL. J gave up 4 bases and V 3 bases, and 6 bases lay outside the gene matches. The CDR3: CASSHPTGGRTEAFF. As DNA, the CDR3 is TGCGCCAGCAGCCACCCGACAGGGGGACGCACTGAAGCTTTCTTT.

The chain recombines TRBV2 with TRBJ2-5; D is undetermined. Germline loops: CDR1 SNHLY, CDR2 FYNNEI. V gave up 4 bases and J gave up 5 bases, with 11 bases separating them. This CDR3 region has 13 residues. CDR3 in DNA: TGTGCCAGCAGTGCTTGGGTGGGGGAGACCCAGTACTTC. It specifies CASSAWVGETQYF. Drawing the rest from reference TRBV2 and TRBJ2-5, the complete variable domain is EPEVTQTPSHQVTQMGQEVILRCVPISNHLYFYWYRQILGQKVEFLVSFYNNEISEKSEIFDDQFSVERPDGSNFTLKIRSTKLEDSAMYFCASSAWVGETQYFGPGTRLLVL.

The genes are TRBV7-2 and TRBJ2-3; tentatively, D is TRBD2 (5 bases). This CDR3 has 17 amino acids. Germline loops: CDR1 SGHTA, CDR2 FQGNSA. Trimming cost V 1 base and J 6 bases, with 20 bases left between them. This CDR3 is CASSLGYMRALLDTQYF. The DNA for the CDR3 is TGTGCCAGCAGCTTAGGTTATATGCGGGCCCTACTGGATACGCAGTATTTT. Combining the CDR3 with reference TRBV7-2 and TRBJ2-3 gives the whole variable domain GAGVSQSPSNKVTEKGKDVELRCDPISGHTALYWYRQSLGQGLEFLIYFQGNSAPDKSGLPSDRFSAERTGGSVSTLTIQRTQQEDSAVYLCASSLGYMRALLDTQYFGPGTRLTVL.

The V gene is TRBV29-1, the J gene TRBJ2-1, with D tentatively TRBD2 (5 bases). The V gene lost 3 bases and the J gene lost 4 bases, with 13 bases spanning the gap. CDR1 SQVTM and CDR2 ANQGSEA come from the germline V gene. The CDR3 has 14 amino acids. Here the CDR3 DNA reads TGCAGCGTTGATGAGGGAATGGGGTACAATGAGCAGTTCTTC. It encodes CSVDEGMGYNEQFF.

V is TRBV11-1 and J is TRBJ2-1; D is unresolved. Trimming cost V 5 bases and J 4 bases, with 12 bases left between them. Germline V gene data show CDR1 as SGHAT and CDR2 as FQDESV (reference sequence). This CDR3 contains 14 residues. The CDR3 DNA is TGTGCCAGCAGCCGCTCCTTCGAATACAATGAGCAGTTCTTC. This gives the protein CASSRSFEYNEQFF. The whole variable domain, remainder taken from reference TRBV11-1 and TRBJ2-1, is EAEVAQSPRYKITEKSQAVAFWCDPISGHATLYWYRQILGQGPELLVQFQDESVVDDSQLPKDRFSAERLKGVDSTLKIQPAELGDSAMYLCASSRSFEYNEQFFGPGTRLTVL.

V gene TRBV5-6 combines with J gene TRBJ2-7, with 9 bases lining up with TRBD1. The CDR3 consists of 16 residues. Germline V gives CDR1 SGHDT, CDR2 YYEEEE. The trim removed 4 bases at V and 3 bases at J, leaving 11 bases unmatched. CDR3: CASSITLQGAGYEQYF. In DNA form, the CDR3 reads TGTGCCAGCAGCATTACATTACAGGGGGCGGGCTACGAGCAGTACTTC.

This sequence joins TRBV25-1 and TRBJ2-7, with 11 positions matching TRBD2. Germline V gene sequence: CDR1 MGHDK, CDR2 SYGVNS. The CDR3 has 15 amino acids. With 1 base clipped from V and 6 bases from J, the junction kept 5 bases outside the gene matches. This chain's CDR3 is CASSEWATSGTEQYF. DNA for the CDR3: TGTGCCAGCAGTGAATGGGCGACTAGCGGGACCGAGCAGTACTTC.

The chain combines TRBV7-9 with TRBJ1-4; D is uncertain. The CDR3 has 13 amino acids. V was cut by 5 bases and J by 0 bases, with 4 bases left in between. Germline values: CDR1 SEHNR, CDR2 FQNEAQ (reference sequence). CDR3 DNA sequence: TGTGCCAGCAGCGATACAACTAATGAAAAACTGTTTTTT. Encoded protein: CASSDTTNEKLFF. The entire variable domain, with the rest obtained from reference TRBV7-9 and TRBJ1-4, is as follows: DTGVSQNPRHKITKRGQNVTFRCDPISEHNRLYWYRQTLGQGPEFLTYFQNEAQLEKSRLLSDRFSAERPKGSFSTLEIQRTEQGDSAMYLCASSDTTNEKLFFGSGTQLSVL.

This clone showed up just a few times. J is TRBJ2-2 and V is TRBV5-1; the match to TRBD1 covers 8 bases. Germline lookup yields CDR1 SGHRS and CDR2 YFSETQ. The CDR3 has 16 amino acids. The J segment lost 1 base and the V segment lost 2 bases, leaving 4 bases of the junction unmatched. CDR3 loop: CASSFPGTGNTGELFF. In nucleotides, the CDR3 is TGCGCCAGCAGCTTTCCGGGGACAGGGAACACCGGGGAGCTGTTTTTT.

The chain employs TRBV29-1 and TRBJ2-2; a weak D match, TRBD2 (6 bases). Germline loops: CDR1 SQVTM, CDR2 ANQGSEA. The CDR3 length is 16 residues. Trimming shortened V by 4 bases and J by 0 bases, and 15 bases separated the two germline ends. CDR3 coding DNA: TGCAGCGTTGTAGGGAGGACACGTACGAACACCGGGGAGCTGTTTTTT. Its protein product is CSVVGRTRTNTGELFF.

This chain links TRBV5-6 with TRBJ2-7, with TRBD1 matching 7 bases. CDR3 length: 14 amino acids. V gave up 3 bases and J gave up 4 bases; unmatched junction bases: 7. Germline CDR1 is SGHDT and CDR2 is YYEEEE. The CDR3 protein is CASSSVGTDYEQYF. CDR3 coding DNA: TGTGCCAGCAGCTCGGTAGGGACAGATTACGAGCAGTACTTC.